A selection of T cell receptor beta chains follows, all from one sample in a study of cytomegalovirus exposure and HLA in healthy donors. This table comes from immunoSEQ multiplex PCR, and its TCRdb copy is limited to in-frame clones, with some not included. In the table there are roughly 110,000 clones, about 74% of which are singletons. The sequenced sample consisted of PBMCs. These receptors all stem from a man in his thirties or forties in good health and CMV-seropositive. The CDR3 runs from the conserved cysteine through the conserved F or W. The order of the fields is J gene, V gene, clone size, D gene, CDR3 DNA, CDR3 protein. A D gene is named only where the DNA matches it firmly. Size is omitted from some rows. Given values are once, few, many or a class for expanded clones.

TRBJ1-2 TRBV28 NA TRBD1 TGTGCCAGCAGTTTATATGGGACAGGGATCGGGGCCTACACCTTC CASSLYGTGIGAYTF
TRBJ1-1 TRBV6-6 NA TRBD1 TGTGCCAGCTCGGCCGGGACAGGCGCCACTGAAGCTTTCTTT CASSAGTGATEAFF
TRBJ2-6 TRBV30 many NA TGTGCCTCATCGCGCGATCTGTCTGGGGCCAACGTCCTGACTTTC CASSRDLSGANVLTF
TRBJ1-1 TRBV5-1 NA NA TGCGCCAGCAGCAATTCATGGGAGACTGAAGCTTTCTTT CASSNSWETEAFF
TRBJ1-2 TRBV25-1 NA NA TGTGCCAGCAGTGATCACGGGTGGTATGGCTACACCTTC CASSDHGWYGYTF
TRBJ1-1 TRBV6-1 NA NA TGTGCCAGCAGAAGGACAGACATGAACACTGAAGCTTTCTTT CASRRTDMNTEAFF
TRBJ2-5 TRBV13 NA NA TGTGCCAGCAGCTTAGGCCAGGGGCCCACCAAGACCCAGTACTTC CASSLGQGPTKTQYF
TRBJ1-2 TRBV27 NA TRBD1 TGTGCCAGCAGTCCCGGACAGGGAGACTATGGCTACCCCTTC CASSPGQGDYGYPF
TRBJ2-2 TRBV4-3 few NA TGCGCCAGCAGCCAAGAAGGGGGTAACACCGGGGAGCTGTTTTTT CASSQEGGNTGELFF
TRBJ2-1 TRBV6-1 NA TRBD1 TGTGCCAGCATACAGGGGGCTGTATCCTACAATGAGCAGTTCTTC CASIQGAVSYNEQFF
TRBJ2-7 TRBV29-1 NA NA TGCAGCGTTCTCCAGGGTGGGTACGAGCAGTACTTC CSVLQGGYEQYF
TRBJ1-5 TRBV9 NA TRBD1 TGTGCCAGCAGCTTAAGGGGGCAAGGGCAGCCCCAGCATTTT CASSLRGQGQPQHF
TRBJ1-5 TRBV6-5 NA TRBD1 TGTGCCAGCAACCCGGACAGGGGATACAATCAGCCCCAGCATTTT CASNPDRGYNQPQHF
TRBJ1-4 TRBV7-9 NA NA TGTGCCAGCACCGCAAACAGTGCAACTAATGAAAAACTGTTTTTT CASTANSATNEKLFF
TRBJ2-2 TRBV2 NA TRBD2 TGTGCCAGCAGTCGGGGGGACACCGGGGAGCTGTTTTTT CASSRGDTGELFF
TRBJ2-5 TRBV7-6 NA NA TGTGCCAGCAGATCTTCTCCGGGACAAGGGACCCAGTACTTC CASRSSPGQGTQYF
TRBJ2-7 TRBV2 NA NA TGTGCCAGCAGTGAAGCGCTTCAGAGGGTCGAGCAGTACTTC CASSEALQRVEQYF
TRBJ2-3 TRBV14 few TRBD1 TGTGCCAGCAGCTATTGGACAGGGGGCTTCTCAGGCGCAGATACGCAGTATTTT CASSYWTGGFSGADTQYF
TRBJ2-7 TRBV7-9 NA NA TGTTCCAGCAGCCAAAACGAGCAGTACTTC CSSSQNEQYF
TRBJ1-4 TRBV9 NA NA TGTGCCAGCAGCGTATACGGTTCGGGTGAAAAACTGTTTTTT CASSVYGSGEKLFF
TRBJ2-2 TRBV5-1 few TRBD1 TGCGCCAGCAGCGACGCCAGCAAAACAGGGGGCACCGGGGAGCTGTTTTTT CASSDASKTGGTGELFF
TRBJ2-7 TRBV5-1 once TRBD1 TGCGCCAGCAGACCAAACCCCGGGACAGGGGCCTACGAGCAGTACTTC CASRPNPGTGAYEQYF
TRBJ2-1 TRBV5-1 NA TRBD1 TGCGCCAGCAGCCCCGGGCAGGGGGCATCATTTGAGCAGTTCTTC CASSPGQGASFEQFF
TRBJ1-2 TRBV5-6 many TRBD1 TGTGCCAGCAGCTCGCCGACAGGGGGAGGTGGCTACACCTTC CASSSPTGGGGYTF
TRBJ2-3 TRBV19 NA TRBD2 TGTGCCAGTAGTCTCCGCGGGACTAGCGGGGGTCCAGATACGCAGTATTTT CASSLRGTSGGPDTQYF
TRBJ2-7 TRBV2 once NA TGTGCCAGCAGTGTGGGAGGCGGCGCTGCTTATTACGAGCAGTACTTC CASSVGGGAAYYEQYF
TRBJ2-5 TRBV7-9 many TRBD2 TGTGCCAGCAGTCCCGGGGGGGCGGCCCCCAAAGAGACCCAGTACTTC CASSPGGAAPKETQYF
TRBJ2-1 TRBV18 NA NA TGTGCCAGCTCACCCGCGTCGATGGTATTACGGTTCTTC CASSPASMVLRFF
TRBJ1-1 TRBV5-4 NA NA TGTGCCAGCAGCTCAGTACCTGGGGCCCTCACTGAAGCTTTCTTT CASSSVPGALTEAFF
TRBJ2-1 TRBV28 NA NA TGTGCCAGTTCTCTAGCTTACAATGAGCAGTTCTTC CASSLAYNEQFF
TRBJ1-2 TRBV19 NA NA TGTGCCAGTAGTATCATCGGGGGGCGGGTGAACTATGGCTACACCTTC CASSIIGGRVNYGYTF
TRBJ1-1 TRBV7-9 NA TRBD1 TGTGCCAGCAGCTTATCGACAGGGCAACCCACTGAAGCTTTCTTT CASSLSTGQPTEAFF
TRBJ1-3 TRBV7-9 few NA TGTGCCAGCAGCGACACGTCAAGCTCTGGAAACACCATATATTTT CASSDTSSSGNTIYF
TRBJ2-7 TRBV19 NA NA TGTGCCAGTAGTATAGCCTTAGCCTCCCGGGCCTACGAGCAGTACTTC CASSIALASRAYEQYF
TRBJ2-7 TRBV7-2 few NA TGTGCCAGCAGCCCGTGGGCCCTGGGCACCTACGAGCAGTACTTC CASSPWALGTYEQYF
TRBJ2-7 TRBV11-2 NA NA TGTGCCAGCAGCCGCACTTCAAAGGGGCCGATGGGATCCTACGAGCAGTACTTC CASSRTSKGPMGSYEQYF
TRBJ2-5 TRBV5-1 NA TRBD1 TGCGCCAGCAGCTTGATTCCGGGACAGGGGGCGACGGAGACCCAGTACTTC CASSLIPGQGATETQYF
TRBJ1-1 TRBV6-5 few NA TGTGCCAGCAGTTACTACGGGAACACTGAAGCTTTCTTT CASSYYGNTEAFF
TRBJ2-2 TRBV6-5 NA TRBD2 TGTGCCAGCAGTTCCTTGGCGGGGGGGCCCGGGGAGCTGTTTTTT CASSSLAGGPGELFF
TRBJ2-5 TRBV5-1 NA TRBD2 TGCGCCAGCAGCTTGGTTTCTAGCGGGGGCTGGGAGCAGTACTTC CASSLVSSGGWEQYF
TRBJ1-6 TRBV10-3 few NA TGTGCCATCAGTGAGTCGAGAGCTAAAAATTCACCCCTCCACTTT CAISESRAKNSPLHF
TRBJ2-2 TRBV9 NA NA TGTGCCAGCAGCGTAGGAGGGGGAACCGGGGAGCTGTTTTTT CASSVGGGTGELFF
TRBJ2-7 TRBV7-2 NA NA TGTGCCAGCAGCTTAGAAAGAGGGGGGGATTCGATCGACTCCTACGAGCAGTACTTC CASSLERGGDSIDSYEQYF
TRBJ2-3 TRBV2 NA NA TGTGCCAGCAGTGATGGGCGCAGGGGTGATACAGATACGCAGTATTTT CASSDGRRGDTDTQYF
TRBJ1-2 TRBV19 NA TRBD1 TGTGCCAGTAGTATAAGATCGACAGGGGCGGGCTATGGCTACACCTTC CASSIRSTGAGYGYTF
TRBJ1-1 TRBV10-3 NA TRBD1 TGTGCCATCAGTGAGTACAGGGGCGACACTGAAGCTTTCTTT CAISEYRGDTEAFF
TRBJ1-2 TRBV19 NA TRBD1 TGTGCCAGTAAGGGACAGGGGGTTAACTATGGCTACACCTTC CASKGQGVNYGYTF
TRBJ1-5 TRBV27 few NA TGTGCCAGCAGTTTAACGGCAGGGGATCAGCCCCAGCATTTT CASSLTAGDQPQHF
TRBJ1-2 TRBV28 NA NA TGTGCCAGCAGTTTGACAGTCGATGGTGGCTACACCTTC CASSLTVDGGYTF
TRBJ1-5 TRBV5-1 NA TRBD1 TGCGCCAGCAGCCCGGGAGACAGGGGAGGCAATCAGCCCCAGCATTTT CASSPGDRGGNQPQHF
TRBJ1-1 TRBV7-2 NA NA TGTGCCAGCAGCCTACAGGGAGCCACTGAAGCTTTCTTT CASSLQGATEAFF
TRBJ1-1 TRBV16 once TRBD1 TGTGCCAGCAGCCTGGACAGGGGGGAGACTTTCTTT CASSLDRGETFF
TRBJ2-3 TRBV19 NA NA TGTGCCAGTAGTCCCCAACGGGGGGCCTTGCAGTATTTT CASSPQRGALQYF
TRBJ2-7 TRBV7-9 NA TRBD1 TGTGCCAGCAGCTCTGTGCTCCAGGGGGCACACGAGCAGTACTTC CASSSVLQGAHEQYF
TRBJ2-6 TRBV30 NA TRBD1 TGTGCCTGGAGTGGCGAACGCGATCCGAGACAGGGCTCGGCGGGGGCCAACGTCCTGACTTTC CAWSGERDPRQGSAGANVLTF